The 26 T cell receptor beta chains presented below share a single source sample, sequenced in a study of T cells in Graves' hyperthyroidism and ophthalmopathy. RNA transcripts yielded amplified TCR beta CDR3 regions. The TCR CDR3 first-round RT-PCR relied on the HTBI primer set. TCRdb ran MiXCR on the multiplex PCR reads and lists one entry per CDR3 protein. The data show 490,000 or so distinct CDR3 sequences, with nearly 20% seen just once and roughly 47% held by the top ten. The specimen was blood. These receptors originate from a man aged 40-49 years with Graves' ophthalmopathy.

The table lists this clonotype with many counts. In nucleotides, the CDR3 is TGCGCCAGCAGCTTGGATGGGCAGCCCCAGCATTTT. Encoded protein: CASSLDGQPQHF. The chain carries TRBV5-1 and TRBJ1-5; D gene unclear. CDR1 and CDR2 from the germline V gene are SGHRS and YFSETQ. The CDR3 covers 12 residues. Trimming left V 0 bases short and J 7 bases short, with 5 bases between.

This clonotype was detected ten times or more. V usage is TRBV13 and J usage is TRBJ2-7, with a weak D call TRBD1 (6 bases). V was trimmed by 5 bases and J by 2 bases, leaving 10 bases between them. CDR1 is PRHDT and CDR2 is FYEKMQ in the germline V gene (reference sequence). This CDR3 comprises 13 residues. This CDR3 is CASSGQLAYEQYF. CDR3 nucleotide sequence: TGTGCCAGCAGCGGACAGCTAGCCTACGAGCAGTACTTC. The whole variable domain, filled in from reference TRBV13 and TRBJ2-7, reads AAGVIQSPRHLIKEKRETATLKCYPIPRHDTVYWYQQGPGQDPQFLISFYEKMQSDKGSIPDRFSAQQFSDYHSELNMSSLELGDSALYFCASSGQLAYEQYFGPGTRLTVT.

J is TRBJ2-4 and V is TRBV20-1; no reliable D call. V dropped 4 bases and J dropped 0 bases, with 7 bases sitting between them. CDR3 length: 13 amino acids. Per the germline V gene, CDR1 is DFQATT and CDR2 is SNEGSKA (reference sequence). CDR3 residues: CSAIRLAKNIQYF. DNA for the CDR3: TGCAGTGCTATACGCCTAGCCAAAAACATTCAGTACTTC.

This clonotype came up many times. The genes are TRBV3-1 and TRBJ2-5, with 11 bases fitting TRBD2. Germline values: CDR1 LGHDT, CDR2 YNNKEL (reference sequence). The CDR3 consists of 16 residues. Trimming cost V 6 bases and J 1 base; bases outside gene matches: 7. CDR3 in amino acids: CASRATSGGLQETQYF. The CDR3 DNA reads as TGTGCCAGCAGGGCTACTAGCGGGGGCCTCCAAGAGACCCAGTACTTC.

Notes on this clonotype: This may arise from a read error, as a much more abundant clone is one base away. V and J are TRBV11-2 and TRBJ2-1; TRBD2 matches at 10 bases. The CDR3 has 15 residues. Losses at the gene ends were 5 bases for V and 8 bases for J; bases not matched to a gene: 9. Germline lookup yields CDR1 SGHAT and CDR2 FQNNGV. As DNA, the CDR3 is TGTGCCAGCAGCGGGGCTAGCGGGAGAGGGCATGAGCAGTTCTTC. Its translation is CASSGASGRGHEQFF. The full variable domain, rest sourced from reference TRBV11-2 and TRBJ2-1, is EAGVAQSPRYKIIEKRQSVAFWCNPISGHATLYWYQQILGQGPKLLIQFQNNGVVDDSQLPKDRFSAERLKGVDSTLKIQPAKLEDSAVYLCASSGASGRGHEQFFGPGTRLTVL.

This clonotype was seen only a few times. The chain carries TRBV10-3 and TRBJ2-3; possible D gene TRBD2, 5 bases. Germline values: CDR1 ENHRY, CDR2 SYGVKD. The CDR3 contains 16 residues. The V end lost 6 bases, the J end lost 2 bases, and 18 bases lay between the germline ends. The CDR3 nucleotides read TGTGCCATCAGGCCAGGACTCCTGAGATCCACAGATACGCAGTATTTT. Protein: CAIRPGLLRSTDTQYF.

The V call is TRBV7-9, the J call TRBJ2-3; D not resolved. The CDR3 sequence is 14 residues long. From germline, CDR1 is SEHNR and CDR2 FQNEAQ (reference sequence). V was cut by 3 bases and J by 3 bases, with 10 bases left in between. The CDR3 DNA sequence: TGTGCCAGCAGCTTTCGATCGTTGACAGATACGCAGTATTTT. Its protein product is CASSFRSLTDTQYF. Full variable domain (rest looked up from reference TRBV7-9 and TRBJ2-3): DTGVSQNPRHKITKRGQNVTFRCDPISEHNRLYWYRQTLGQGPEFLTYFQNEAQLEKSRLLSDRFSAERPKGSFSTLEIQRTEQGDSAMYLCASSFRSLTDTQYFGPGTRLTVL.

The table lists this clonotype with many counts. J is TRBJ2-7 and V is TRBV5-1, with D hard to call. Trimming took 0 bases from V and 1 from J, leaving 8 bases between them. CDR1 and CDR2 (germline): SGHRS, YFSETQ. The CDR3 is made up of 14 amino acids. The CDR3 DNA follows: TGCGCCAGCAGCTTGGAGCAGGCTTCCTACGAGCAGTACTTC. Protein sequence: CASSLEQASYEQYF.

Many counts were recorded for this clonotype. The chain uses TRBV6-1 and TRBJ2-3, with TRBD2 matching 10 bases. Germline-derived CDR1 and CDR2 are MNHNS and SASEGT. The CDR3 runs 16 residues. Trimming cost V 5 bases and J 2 bases; bases outside gene matches: 7. The CDR3 spells CASSKTSGPLTDTQYF. CDR3 sequence (DNA): TGTGCCAGCAGTAAGACTAGCGGGCCGCTCACAGATACGCAGTATTTT.

CDR3 amino acids: CASSLAGGETKAFF. The CDR3 DNA sequence: TGTGCCAGCAGCTTAGCAGGGGGGGAAACTAAAGCTTTCTTT. The chain joins TRBV7-9 to TRBJ1-1, with D possibly matching TRBD1 (6 bases). Germline V lookup: CDR1 SEHNR, CDR2 FQNEAQ (reference sequence). Trimming left V 0 bases short and J 9 bases short, with 14 bases between. The length of the CDR3 is 14 residues.

This clonotype was found once. The CDR3 end shows no conserved phenylalanine or tryptophan, and so a read error is likely. V usage is TRBV27 and J usage is TRBJ1-2; the D is unclear. V dropped 2 bases and J dropped 4 bases, with 14 bases sitting between them. The CDR3 contains 15 residues. From germline, CDR1 is MNHEY and CDR2 SMNVEV (reference sequence). CDR3 bases: TGTGCCAGCAGTTTAGATGTAGCGGGGTCCTATGGCTACACCATC. Amino acids: CASSLDVAGSYGYTI.

In its sample, this clonotype was seen a few times. V is TRBV9 and J is TRBJ2-1, with 7 positions matching TRBD1. CDR1 SGDLS and CDR2 YYNGEE come from the germline V gene. The CDR3 has 17 amino acids. V dropped 3 bases and J dropped 6; count of bases not matched to a gene: 15. In nucleotides, the CDR3 is TGTGCCAGCAGCGCCTACGGGACAGCCAAACCGGGCAATGAGCAGTTCTTC. Amino acid sequence: CASSAYGTAKPGNEQFF.

This clonotype was seen only a few times. The rearrangement uses TRBV20-1 and TRBJ2-4, with 7 positions matching TRBD1. This CDR3 has 18 amino acids. Germline-derived CDR1 and CDR2 are DFQATT and SNEGSKA (reference sequence). V lost 5 bases to trimming and J lost 3 bases; unmatched junction nucleotides: 19. The CDR3 DNA is TGCAGTGCTCGTACTTCTCTGACAGGGCCGAATAGCAAAAACATTCAGTACTTC. Its protein is CSARTSLTGPNSKNIQYF.

This clonotype came up many times. V and J are TRBV2 and TRBJ1-1, with a tentative D call TRBD1 (5 bases). This CDR3 comprises 16 residues. CDR1 and CDR2 from the germline V gene are SNHLY and FYNNEI. The germline V and J ends were trimmed by 1 base and 6 bases, with 18 bases remaining between them. The CDR3 coding sequence is TGTGCCAGCAGTGAAGGGGGTCAGGGCGGGTCTTCTGAAGCTTTCTTT. Amino acid sequence: CASSEGGQGGSSEAFF. Together with reference TRBV2 and TRBJ1-1, the CDR3 gives the full variable domain: EPEVTQTPSHQVTQMGQEVILRCVPISNHLYFYWYRQILGQKVEFLVSFYNNEISEKSEIFDDQFSVERPDGSNFTLKIRSTKLEDSAMYFCASSEGGQGGSSEAFFGQGTRLTVV.

This clonotype was seen many times. The V call is TRBV20-1, the J call TRBJ1-1; 7 nucleotides agree with TRBD1. Germline CDR1 and CDR2: DFQATT and SNEGSKA (reference sequence). Trimming took 6 bases from V and 1 from J; bases not matched to a gene: 14. This CDR3 contains 16 residues. The CDR3 coding sequence is TGCAGTGCCTTTTCGGGACAGATCACCTCGAACACTGAAGCTTTCTTT. Amino acids: CSAFSGQITSNTEAFF.

V usage is TRBV13 and J usage is TRBJ1-4, with TRBD1 matching 8 bases. CDR3 length: 15 amino acids. CDR1 PRHDT and CDR2 FYEKMQ come from the germline V gene (reference sequence). J was trimmed by 7 bases and V by 5 bases; bases with no gene match: 9. The CDR3 coding sequence is TGTGCCAGCAGCCTCGACAGGGGAAGGGGTGAAAAACTGTTTTTT. This codes for CASSLDRGRGEKLFF.

This clonotype has a handful of counts. This chain links TRBV24-1 with TRBJ1-5, with a possible D match to TRBD1 (5 bases). The germline CDR1 and CDR2 sequences are KGHDR and SFDVKD. CDR3 length: 14 residues. Trimming left V 4 bases short and J 10 bases short, with 16 bases between. CDR3 in DNA: TGTGCCACCAGTGACTCCGTTGGGGCCGAACCCCAGCATTTT. Protein: CATSDSVGAEPQHF.

This chain uses TRBV20-1 with TRBJ1-1; D call uncertain. Germline V gives CDR1 DFQATT, CDR2 SNEGSKA (reference sequence). This CDR3 spans 14 amino acids. V was trimmed by 3 bases and J by 10 bases, leaving 21 bases between them. The CDR3 DNA follows: TGCAGTGCTAGGGGGAGGATAGGACTCTTGGGAGCTTTCTTT. It translates to CSARGRIGLLGAFF.

V usage is TRBV7-9 and J usage is TRBJ2-7, with a tentative D call TRBD1 (5 bases). The CDR3 loop spans 17 amino acids. V was trimmed by 5 bases and J by 3 bases, leaving 23 bases between them. Germline V CDR1 and CDR2: SEHNR, FQNEAQ (reference sequence). CDR3 loop: CASSNTAPGPAFYEQYF. The CDR3 nucleotides are TGTGCCAGCAGCAACACGGCGCCAGGGCCCGCTTTCTACGAGCAGTACTTC.

This clonotype was recorded many times. The V and J genes are TRBV27 and TRBJ1-6, with TRBD1 as a possible D gene (6 bases). CDR1 is MNHEY and CDR2 is SMNVEV in the germline V gene (reference sequence). V dropped 3 bases and J dropped 10 bases, with 16 bases sitting between them. The CDR3 length is 15 residues. The CDR3 nucleotides read TGTGCCAGCAGTTTGATTATGGGGGCGGAATCACCCCTCCACTTT. Translation gives CASSLIMGAESPLHF.

The table lists this clonotype with many counts. The rearrangement joins TRBV2 to TRBJ2-1; 10 bases match TRBD2. The CDR3 sequence is 17 residues long. Germline-derived CDR1 and CDR2 are SNHLY and FYNNEI. The J segment lost 1 base and the V segment lost 6 bases, leaving 9 bases of the junction unmatched. CDR3 DNA: TGTGCCAGCAGAGGAGGAACTAGCGGGGATTCCTACAATGAGCAGTTCTTC. This translates into CASRGGTSGDSYNEQFF.

This clonotype was recorded only once. The V call is TRBV7-6, the J call TRBJ2-1; D ambiguous. The germline V gene has CDR1 SGHVS and CDR2 FNYEAQ. The CDR3 is 16 residues long. Trimming took off 2 bases at V and 7 bases at J, with 18 bases between the two ends. CDR3 nucleotide sequence: TGTGCCAGCAGCTTATTGGCTGGTAGAGAGAAGAATGAGCAGTTCTTC. Translation: CASSLLAGREKNEQFF.

This clonotype appeared many times. The CDR3 is CASSFRLRLAGDLPQETQYF. Written as DNA, the CDR3 is TGTGCCAGCAGTTTTCGTTTAAGGCTAGCGGGAGACCTTCCCCAAGAGACCCAGTACTTC. The chain carries TRBV28 and TRBJ2-5; 10 nucleotides line up with TRBD2. V shed 3 bases, J shed 1 base, and the junction held 17 bases outside the gene matches. The CDR3 is made up of 20 amino acids. CDR1 and CDR2 from the germline V gene are MDHEN and SYDVKM.

This clonotype was seen a few times. The chain recombines TRBV7-2 with TRBJ2-3; perhaps D is TRBD1 or TRBD2 (5 bases each). V was pared by 1 base and J by 5 bases, with 16 bases between. CDR1 and CDR2 from the germline V gene are SGHTA and FQGNSA. The CDR3 spans 16 residues. The CDR3 spells CASSLVASRAGDTQYF. The CDR3, as DNA: TGTGCCAGCAGCTTAGTGGCTAGCAGGGCGGGAGATACGCAGTATTTT.

This clonotype was seen repeatedly, ten times or more. CDR3 residues: CASSLQGARQPQHF. The DNA for the CDR3 is TGTGCCAGCAGTTTACAGGGGGCCAGGCAGCCCCAGCATTTT. The rearrangement joins TRBV12-3 or TRBV12-4 to TRBJ1-5; TRBD1 matches 8 bases. V was pared by 2 bases and J by 7 bases, with 4 bases of the junction left unmatched. The CDR3 length is 14 residues.

Comment on this clonotype: With a much larger clone just one base away, this may be a read error. The rearrangement uses TRBV3-1 and TRBJ2-7, with 9 nucleotides matching TRBD2. The V and J ends lost 2 bases and 0 bases, in that order; junction bases with no gene match: 2. The germline gives CDR1 LGHDT, CDR2 YNNKEL (reference sequence). This CDR3 spans 15 amino acids. CDR3 in DNA: TGTGCCAGCAGCCAACTAGCGGGGCGCTCCTACGAGCAGTACTTC. As protein: CASSQLAGRSYEQYF.